A selection of T cell receptor beta chains follows, all from one sample in a study of blood T cells in healthy people across ages. TCRdb recomputed calls from the 5' RACE reads with MiXCR, one row per CDR3 protein. Found here are hundreds of thousands of distinct CDR3 sequences, about 48% of them singletons; the top ten hold 13%. The sample taken for sequencing was blood. The source of these receptors is a man aged 25 to 40 in good health. The CDR3 runs from the conserved cysteine through the conserved F or W. The order of the fields is V gene, clone size, J gene, D gene, CDR3 protein, CDR3 DNA. D genes are given only for firm matches. Rows may omit the clone size; those that give it use once, few, many or a size class.

v_gene: TRBV10-3
abundance: many
j_gene: TRBJ1-2
d_gene: TRBD1
CDR3aa: CATQGQGQGIYGYTF
CDR3nt: TGTGCCACCCAGGGCCAGGGACAGGGGATCTATGGCTACACCTTC

v_gene: TRBV29-1
abundance: .
j_gene: TRBJ2-7
d_gene: .
CDR3aa: CSAALQISYEQYF
CDR3nt: TGCAGCGCTGCGCTTCAGATCTCCTACGAGCAGTACTTC

v_gene: TRBV20-1
abundance: .
j_gene: TRBJ2-2
d_gene: .
CDR3aa: CSARELDTGELFF
CDR3nt: TGCAGTGCTAGAGAGCTTGACACCGGGGAGCTGTTTTTT

v_gene: TRBV5-1
abundance: .
j_gene: TRBJ2-2
d_gene: .
CDR3aa: CASSPQTGYPGELFF
CDR3nt: TGCGCCAGCAGCCCACAGACGGGGTACCCCGGGGAGCTGTTTTTT

v_gene: TRBV7-9
abundance: .
j_gene: TRBJ2-5
d_gene: .
CDR3aa: CASSLLNQETQYF
CDR3nt: TGTGCCAGCAGCTTATTGAACCAAGAGACCCAGTACTTC

v_gene: TRBV7-2
abundance: .
j_gene: TRBJ1-4
d_gene: .
CDR3aa: CASSPDPEQGRRGEKLFF
CDR3nt: TGTGCCAGCAGCCCAGACCCAGAGCAGGGGCGTAGGGGTGAAAAACTGTTTTTT

v_gene: TRBV6-5
abundance: once
j_gene: TRBJ2-5
d_gene: .
CDR3aa: CASSSHSRGNQETQYF
CDR3nt: TGTGCCAGCAGTTCCCACAGCCGGGGGAACCAAGAGACCCAGTACTTC

v_gene: TRBV12-1
abundance: .
j_gene: TRBJ2-5
d_gene: .
CDR3aa: CASNSKWIQETQYF
CDR3nt: TGTGCCAGCAACTCTAAGTGGATCCAAGAGACTCAGTACTTC

v_gene: TRBV5-1
abundance: few
j_gene: TRBJ1-1
d_gene: .
CDR3aa: CASSLGGKPEAFF
CDR3nt: TGCGCCAGCAGCTTGGGAGGGAAGCCTGAAGCTTTCTTT

v_gene: TRBV3-1
abundance: .
j_gene: TRBJ2-1
d_gene: .
CDR3aa: CASSPSGVGNGQFF
CDR3nt: TGTGCCAGCAGCCCATCAGGGGTTGGCAATGGGCAGTTCTTC

v_gene: TRBV3-1
abundance: few
j_gene: TRBJ2-7
d_gene: TRBD2
CDR3aa: CASGTSGGLSYEQYF
CDR3nt: TGTGCCAGCGGTACTAGCGGGGGGCTATCCTACGAGCAGTACTTC

v_gene: TRBV10-3
abundance: few
j_gene: TRBJ1-2
d_gene: .
CDR3aa: CAISEASANYGYTF
CDR3nt: TGTGCCATCAGTGAGGCATCAGCCAACTATGGCTACACCTTC

v_gene: TRBV12-3/TRBV12-4
abundance: .
j_gene: TRBJ2-6
d_gene: .
CDR3aa: CASTLHNSGANVLTF
CDR3nt: TGTGCCAGCACCCTTCACAACTCTGGGGCCAACGTCCTGACTTTC

v_gene: TRBV5-1
abundance: few
j_gene: TRBJ2-3
d_gene: .
CDR3aa: CASSPLATDTQYF
CDR3nt: TGCGCCAGCAGCCCCCTAGCGACAGATACGCAGTATTTT

v_gene: TRBV4-1
abundance: few
j_gene: TRBJ2-1
d_gene: TRBD2
CDR3aa: CASSPIGRTSGVNEQFF
CDR3nt: TGCGCCAGCAGCCCGATAGGACGGACTAGCGGGGTGAATGAGCAGTTCTTC

v_gene: TRBV10-3
abundance: few
j_gene: TRBJ1-4
d_gene: .
CDR3aa: CAISEGQNEKLFF
CDR3nt: TGTGCCATCAGTGAGGGACAGAATGAAAAACTGTTTTTT

v_gene: TRBV12-3/TRBV12-4
abundance: many
j_gene: TRBJ2-3
d_gene: .
CDR3aa: CASSPTPEYF
CDR3nt: TGTGCCAGCTCCCCGACCCCGGAGTATTTT

v_gene: TRBV12-3/TRBV12-4
abundance: .
j_gene: TRBJ2-7
d_gene: .
CDR3aa: CASSRTGPVDEQYF
CDR3nt: TGTGCCAGTTCCCGGACGGGACCGGTCGACGAGCAGTACTTC

v_gene: TRBV7-2
abundance: .
j_gene: TRBJ2-3
d_gene: TRBD1
CDR3aa: CASSSKRTGTDTQYF
CDR3nt: TGTGCCAGCAGCTCGAAAAGGACAGGGACAGATACGCAGTATTTT

v_gene: TRBV6-5
abundance: .
j_gene: TRBJ2-3
d_gene: .
CDR3aa: CASSLVGQGVGTDTQYF
CDR3nt: TGTGCCAGCAGTTTGGTAGGTCAGGGCGTTGGCACAGATACGCAGTATTTT

v_gene: TRBV4-2
abundance: .
j_gene: TRBJ1-4
d_gene: .
CDR3aa: CASSQSDLNEKLFF
CDR3nt: TGTGCCAGCAGCCAGTCGGACCTTAATGAAAAACTGTTTTTT

v_gene: TRBV4-2
abundance: many
j_gene: TRBJ2-3
d_gene: .
CDR3aa: CASSQDRYTQYF
CDR3nt: TGTGCCAGCAGCCAAGATAGGTATACGCAGTATTTT

v_gene: TRBV4-3
abundance: few
j_gene: TRBJ1-2
d_gene: TRBD1
CDR3aa: CASSQDPTGTFDYGYTF
CDR3nt: TGCGCCAGCAGCCAAGATCCGACAGGGACTTTCGACTATGGCTACACCTTC

v_gene: TRBV20-1
abundance: many
j_gene: TRBJ1-2
d_gene: .
CDR3aa: CSASPPGTSNYGYTF
CDR3nt: TGCAGTGCTTCCCCCCCAGGGACAAGTAACTATGGCTACACCTTC

v_gene: TRBV7-9
abundance: .
j_gene: TRBJ2-1
d_gene: .
CDR3aa: CASILLGSYNEQFF
CDR3nt: TGTGCCAGCATTTTACTGGGATCCTACAATGAGCAGTTCTTC

v_gene: TRBV15
abundance: few
j_gene: TRBJ2-3
d_gene: .
CDR3aa: CATSSPGAYTDTQYF
CDR3nt: TGTGCCACCAGCAGCCCGGGAGCCTACACAGATACGCAGTATTTT

v_gene: TRBV29-1
abundance: .
j_gene: TRBJ2-1
d_gene: .
CDR3aa: CSWTATYNEQFF
CDR3nt: TGCAGCTGGACAGCAACATACAATGAGCAGTTCTTC

v_gene: TRBV20-1
abundance: .
j_gene: TRBJ1-6
d_gene: .
CDR3aa: CSGGHDSPLHF
CDR3nt: TGCAGTGGAGGACATGATTCACCCCTCCACTTT

v_gene: TRBV6-5
abundance: .
j_gene: TRBJ2-5
d_gene: TRBD1
CDR3aa: CASSSGTGYQETQYF
CDR3nt: TGTGCCAGCAGTTCTGGGACAGGGTACCAAGAGACCCAGTACTTC

v_gene: TRBV28
abundance: .
j_gene: TRBJ1-2
d_gene: .
CDR3aa: CASRLGGSGYTF
CDR3nt: TGTGCCAGCAGGCTAGGGGGTTCCGGCTACACCTTC